Listed below are T cell receptor beta chains from one sample, sequenced in a study of control samples from healthy donors and cancer patients. Here immunoSEQ multiplex PCR was the method, and the copy in TCRdb shows in-frame clones only, minus some. The sample includes roughly 86,000 clones, around 92% seen only once; the top ten take around 14%. The sample was blood. Every receptor here comes from a man in his thirties or forties in good health. Both conserved end residues are part of each CDR3. Fields, in order: clone size, V gene, D gene, J gene, CDR3 DNA, CDR3 protein. D genes are given only for firm matches. Not all rows give a size; the values are once, few, many and, for expanded clones, a class.

>NA|TRBV13|NA|TRBJ2-3
TGTGCCAGCAGCCATCCCCCCGGGGTTAGCACAGATACGCAGTATTTT
CASSHPPGVSTDTQYF
>NA|TRBV2|TRBD1|TRBJ1-4
TGTGCCAGCAGATGGGGACAGGGAAATGAAAAACTGTTTTTT
CASRWGQGNEKLFF
>NA|TRBV6-5|NA|TRBJ2-3
TGTGCCAGCAGTTACCGCGGGTACCCAGATACGCAGTATTTT
CASSYRGYPDTQYF
>NA|TRBV5-6|NA|TRBJ2-7
TGTGCCAGCAGCTTGGTGACAGGTCTTACAAGGGGGCAGTACTTC
CASSLVTGLTRGQYF
>once|TRBV5-5|TRBD2|TRBJ2-7
TGTGCCAGCAGCTTGGGCATGGGGACTAGCGGCTACGAGCAGTACTTC
CASSLGMGTSGYEQYF
>NA|TRBV19|NA|TRBJ2-3
TGTGCCAGTAGTATAGATTACGGCGGTGGCACAGATACGCAGTATTTT
CASSIDYGGGTDTQYF
>NA|TRBV6-2/TRBV6-3|TRBD1|TRBJ1-5
TGTGCCAGCAGTTACTTCCGGGACAGAGGGGGTCAGCCCCAGCATTTT
CASSYFRDRGGQPQHF
>NA|TRBV2|NA|TRBJ1-4
TGTGCCAGCAGAACGACAGATGGGCCTAATGAAAAACTGTTTTTT
CASRTTDGPNEKLFF
>NA|TRBV25-1|NA|TRBJ1-4
TGTGCCAGCAGTGGAGGGGCCGGGACGCGGTTTTTT
CASSGGAGTRFF
>NA|TRBV7-3|NA|TRBJ2-3
TGTGCCAGCAGCCACGGGACATACCCACTAGATACGCAGTATTTT
CASSHGTYPLDTQYF
>NA|TRBV28|TRBD1|TRBJ2-7
TGTGCCAGCAGTAATCGACAGGGTCCCTACGAGCAGTACTTC
CASSNRQGPYEQYF
>NA|TRBV3-1/TRBV3-2|NA|TRBJ2-7
TGTGCCAGCAGCCTAGACGTGACTAGGGCGGGGCAGTACTTC
CASSLDVTRAGQYF
>few|TRBV9|TRBD2|TRBJ2-1
TGTGCCAGCAGCGTAGGGTCTAGCGGGGAACCCTACAATGAGCAGTTCTTC
CASSVGSSGEPYNEQFF
>NA|TRBV2|TRBD1|TRBJ2-1
TGTGCCAGCAGTGAAGGACAGGGAATTGATGAGCAGTTCTTC
CASSEGQGIDEQFF
>once|TRBV24-1|TRBD2|TRBJ2-5
TGTGCCACCAGTGAGTTAGCGGGGGGCCAAGAGACCCAGTACTTC
CATSELAGGQETQYF
>NA|TRBV27|NA|TRBJ2-2
TGTGCCAGCAGTTTAGGTCTAGCTGGCGGGGAGCTGTTTTTT
CASSLGLAGGELFF
>NA|TRBV5-1|TRBD2|TRBJ2-1
TGCGCCAGCAGCCCCGGGGGGGTTATCTACAATGAGCAGTTCTTC
CASSPGGVIYNEQFF
>NA|TRBV12-3/TRBV12-4|NA|TRBJ1-5
TGTGCCAGCAGTTTAGGGTATTCCCAGCATTTT
CASSLGYSQHF
>NA|TRBV6-5|NA|TRBJ1-2
TGTGCCAGCAGTTACTCGACTATACCCCGAGGTAGTGGCTACACCTTC
CASSYSTIPRGSGYTF
>NA|TRBV18|NA|TRBJ1-2
TGTGCCAGCTCACCTTCGGAAATGTATGGCTACACCTTC
CASSPSEMYGYTF
>NA|TRBV30|TRBD2|TRBJ2-3
TGTGCCTGCAACCTAGCGGGAGTTTCAGATACGCAGTATTTT
CACNLAGVSDTQYF
>NA|TRBV30|NA|TRBJ1-5
TGTGCCTGGAGTAGGGCGGGTAATCAGCCCCAGCATTTT
CAWSRAGNQPQHF
>NA|TRBV24-1|TRBD1|TRBJ1-6
TGTGCCACCAGTGACTCCCCGACAGGGAAGCGACCCCTCCACTTT
CATSDSPTGKRPLHF
>few|TRBV6-2/TRBV6-3|NA|TRBJ1-5
TGTGCCAGCAGCCGCTTAGGGCCCGGGGGCCAGCCCCAGCATTTT
CASSRLGPGGQPQHF